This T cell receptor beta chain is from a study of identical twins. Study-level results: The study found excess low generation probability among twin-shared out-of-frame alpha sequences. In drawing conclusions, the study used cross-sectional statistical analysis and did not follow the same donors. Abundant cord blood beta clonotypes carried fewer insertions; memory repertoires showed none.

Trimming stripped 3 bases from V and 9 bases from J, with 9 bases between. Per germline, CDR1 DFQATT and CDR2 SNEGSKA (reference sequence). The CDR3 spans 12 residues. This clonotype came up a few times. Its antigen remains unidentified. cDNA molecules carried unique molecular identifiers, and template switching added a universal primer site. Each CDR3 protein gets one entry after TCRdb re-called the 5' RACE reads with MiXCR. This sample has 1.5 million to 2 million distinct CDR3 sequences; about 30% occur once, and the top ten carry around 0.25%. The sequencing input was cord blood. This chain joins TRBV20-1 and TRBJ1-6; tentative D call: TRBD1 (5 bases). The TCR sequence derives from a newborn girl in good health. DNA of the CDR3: TGCAGTGCTAGGGGCGGGACTTCACCCCTCCACTTT. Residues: CSARGGTSPLHF.